This T cell receptor beta chain stems from a study of cytotoxic CD8 clonotypes in ibrutinib-treated CLL. This CDR3 is built from 12 residues. V was cut by 2 bases and J by 7 bases, with 6 bases left in between. Germline CDR1 SGHDT, CDR2 YYEEEE. This clone was found many times. The sample has other DNA sequences that encode this CDR3 too. The method was immunoSEQ multiplex PCR; TCRdb's version includes in-frame clones alone and lacks a portion of them. The sample shows approximately 150,000 clones, approximately 80% of them seen only once. The sequences come from PBMCs, collected after 12 months of ibrutinib treatment. The sequence was obtained from a human donor with chronic lymphocytic leukemia. The V call is TRBV5-6, the J call TRBJ2-2; no clear D gene. DNA for the CDR3: TGTGCCAGCAGCTTCGAATTCGGGGAGCTGTTTTTT. Translation: CASSFEFGELFF.